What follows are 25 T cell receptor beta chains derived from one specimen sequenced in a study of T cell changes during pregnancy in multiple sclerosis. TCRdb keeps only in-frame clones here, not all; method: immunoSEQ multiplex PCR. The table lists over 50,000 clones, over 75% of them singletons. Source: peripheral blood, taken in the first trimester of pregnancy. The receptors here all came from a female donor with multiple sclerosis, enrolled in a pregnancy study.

The chain's CDR3 is CASGTSGNTDTQYF. The CDR3 region has the DNA TGTGCCAGCGGGACTAGCGGCAACACAGATACGCAGTATTTT. The chain recombines TRBV10-3 with TRBJ2-3; 11 nucleotides match TRBD2. V dropped 10 bases and J dropped 2; count of bases not matched to a gene: 5. Germline V gives CDR1 ENHRY, CDR2 SYGVKD. This CDR3 spans 14 amino acids.

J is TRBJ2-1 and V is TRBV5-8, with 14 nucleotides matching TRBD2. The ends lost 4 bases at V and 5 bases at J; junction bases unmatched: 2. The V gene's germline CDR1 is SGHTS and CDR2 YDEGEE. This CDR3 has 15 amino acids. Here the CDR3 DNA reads TGTGCCAGCAGCCCGGGACTAGCGGGGGACAATGAGCAGTTCTTC. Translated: CASSPGLAGDNEQFF.

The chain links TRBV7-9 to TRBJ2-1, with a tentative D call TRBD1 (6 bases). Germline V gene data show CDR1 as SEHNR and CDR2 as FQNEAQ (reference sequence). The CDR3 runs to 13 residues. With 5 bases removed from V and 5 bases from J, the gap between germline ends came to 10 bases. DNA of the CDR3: TGTGCCAGCAGCCTCGGACAGCACAATGAGCAGTTCTTC. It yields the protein CASSLGQHNEQFF.

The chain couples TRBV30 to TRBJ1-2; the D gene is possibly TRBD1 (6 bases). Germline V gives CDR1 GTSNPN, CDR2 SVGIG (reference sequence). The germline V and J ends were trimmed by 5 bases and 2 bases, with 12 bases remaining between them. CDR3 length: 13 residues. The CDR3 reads CAWGQGSNYGYTF. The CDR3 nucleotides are TGTGCCTGGGGCCAGGGGTCAAACTATGGCTACACCTTC.

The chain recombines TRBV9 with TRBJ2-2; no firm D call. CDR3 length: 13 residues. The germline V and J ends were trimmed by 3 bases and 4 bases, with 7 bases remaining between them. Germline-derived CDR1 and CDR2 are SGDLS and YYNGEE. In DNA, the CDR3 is TGTGCCAGCAGCGCCGCTACCACCGGGGAGCTGTTTTTT. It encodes CASSAATTGELFF.

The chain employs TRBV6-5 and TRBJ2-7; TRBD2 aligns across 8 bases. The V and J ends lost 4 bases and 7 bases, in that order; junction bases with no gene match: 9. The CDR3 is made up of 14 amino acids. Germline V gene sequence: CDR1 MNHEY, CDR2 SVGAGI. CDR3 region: CASSSRWRGVEQYF. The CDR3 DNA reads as TGTGCCAGCAGTTCGAGATGGCGGGGGGTGGAGCAGTACTTC.

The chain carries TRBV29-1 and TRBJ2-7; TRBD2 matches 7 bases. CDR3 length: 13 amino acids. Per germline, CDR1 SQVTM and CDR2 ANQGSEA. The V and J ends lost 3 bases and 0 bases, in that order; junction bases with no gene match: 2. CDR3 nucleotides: TGCAGCGTTGAGCTAGCGGACTCCTACGAGCAGTACTTC. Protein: CSVELADSYEQYF.

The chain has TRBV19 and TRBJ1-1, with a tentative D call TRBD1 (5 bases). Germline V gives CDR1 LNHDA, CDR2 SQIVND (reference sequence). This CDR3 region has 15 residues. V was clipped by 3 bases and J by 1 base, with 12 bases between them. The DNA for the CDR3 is TGTGCCAGTAGTATTAACGGGCAGGGGAACACTGAAGCTTTCTTT. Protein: CASSINGQGNTEAFF.

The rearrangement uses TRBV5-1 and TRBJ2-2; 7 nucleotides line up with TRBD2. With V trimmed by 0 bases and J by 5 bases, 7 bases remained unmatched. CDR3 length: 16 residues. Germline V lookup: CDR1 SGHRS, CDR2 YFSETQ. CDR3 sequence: CASSLDGGSRTGELFF. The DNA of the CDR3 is TGCGCCAGCAGCTTGGATGGCGGGAGTAGGACCGGGGAGCTGTTTTTT.

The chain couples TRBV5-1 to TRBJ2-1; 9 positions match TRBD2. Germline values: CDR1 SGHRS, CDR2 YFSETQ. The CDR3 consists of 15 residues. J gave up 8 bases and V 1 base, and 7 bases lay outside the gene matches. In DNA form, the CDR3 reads TGCGCCAGCAGCTTGATGAGCGGGAGGCCGGATGAGCAGTTCTTC. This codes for CASSLMSGRPDEQFF.

The CDR3 nucleotides read TGTGCCAGCAGCGTCTCCAGGGAACAGCCCCAGCATTTT. Translated, it gives CASSVSREQPQHF. V gene TRBV6-5 combines with J gene TRBJ1-5; the D gene is possibly TRBD1 (5 bases). In germline, CDR1 is MNHEY, CDR2 SVGAGI. This CDR3 has 13 residues. Trimming stripped 6 bases from V and 7 bases from J, with 13 bases between.

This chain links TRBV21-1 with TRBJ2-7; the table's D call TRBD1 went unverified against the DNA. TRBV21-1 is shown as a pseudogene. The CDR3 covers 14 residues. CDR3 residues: CASSKFSRPYEQYF. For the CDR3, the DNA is TGTGCCAGCAGCAAATTTTCCAGGCCCTACGAGCAGTACTTC.

CDR3 amino acids: CSARQGLSNTGELFF. CDR3 coding DNA: TGCAGTGCCCGACAGGGACTTTCGAACACCGGGGAGCTGTTTTTT. The rearrangement uses TRBV29-1 and TRBJ2-2; weak D call: TRBD1 (7 bases). CDR3 length: 15 amino acids. CDR1 and CDR2 (germline): SQVTM, ANQGSEA.

This CDR3 is CASSIERATSTDTQYF. In nucleotides, the CDR3 is TGTGCCAGCAGCATTGAGCGGGCCACGAGCACAGATACGCAGTATTTT. The V gene is TRBV11-2, the J gene TRBJ2-3; TRBD2 might be the D (6 bases). Trimming took 5 bases from V and 0 from J, leaving 15 bases between them. The CDR3 contains 16 residues. Germline V lookup: CDR1 SGHAT, CDR2 FQNNGV.

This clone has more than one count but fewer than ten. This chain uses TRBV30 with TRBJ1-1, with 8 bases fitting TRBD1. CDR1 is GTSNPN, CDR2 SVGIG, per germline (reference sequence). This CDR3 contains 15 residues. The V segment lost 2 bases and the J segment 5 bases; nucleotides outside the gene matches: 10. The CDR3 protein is CAWSFHSTGVTEAFF. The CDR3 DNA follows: TGTGCCTGGAGTTTTCATTCGACAGGGGTGACTGAAGCTTTCTTT. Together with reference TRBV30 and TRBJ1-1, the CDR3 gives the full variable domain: SQTIHQWPATLVQPVGSPLSLECTVEGTSNPNLYWYRQAAGRGLQLLFYSVGIGQISSEVPQNLSASRPQDRQFILSSKKLLLSDSGFYLCAWSFHSTGVTEAFFGQGTRLTVV.

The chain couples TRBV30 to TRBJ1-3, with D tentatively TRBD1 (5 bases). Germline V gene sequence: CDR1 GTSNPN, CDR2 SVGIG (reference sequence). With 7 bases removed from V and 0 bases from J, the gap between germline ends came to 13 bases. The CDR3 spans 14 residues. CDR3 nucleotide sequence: TGTGCCTCCCGAGCGGGGGGCTCTGGAAACACCATATATTTT. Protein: CASRAGGSGNTIYF.

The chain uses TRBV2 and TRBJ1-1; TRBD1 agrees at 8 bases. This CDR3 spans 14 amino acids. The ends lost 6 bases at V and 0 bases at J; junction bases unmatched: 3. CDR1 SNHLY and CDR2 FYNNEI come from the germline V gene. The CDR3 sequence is CASSATGVNTEAFF. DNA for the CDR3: TGTGCCAGCAGCGCGACAGGGGTGAACACTGAAGCTTTCTTT.

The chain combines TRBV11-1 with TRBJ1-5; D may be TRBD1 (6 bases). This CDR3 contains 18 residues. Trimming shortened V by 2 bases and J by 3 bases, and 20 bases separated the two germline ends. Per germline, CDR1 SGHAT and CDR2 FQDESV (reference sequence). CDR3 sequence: CASSLFPTQGRPNQPQHF. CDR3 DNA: TGTGCCAGCAGCTTATTCCCCACACAGGGTCGACCCAATCAGCCCCAGCATTTT. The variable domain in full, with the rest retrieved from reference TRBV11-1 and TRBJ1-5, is EAEVAQSPRYKITEKSQAVAFWCDPISGHATLYWYRQILGQGPELLVQFQDESVVDDSQLPKDRFSAERLKGVDSTLKIQPAELGDSAMYLCASSLFPTQGRPNQPQHFGDGTRLSIL.

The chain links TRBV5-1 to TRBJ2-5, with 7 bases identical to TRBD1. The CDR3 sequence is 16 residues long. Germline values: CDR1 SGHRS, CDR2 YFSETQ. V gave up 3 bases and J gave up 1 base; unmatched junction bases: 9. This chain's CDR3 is CASSSGTAFAQETQYF. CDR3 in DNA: TGCGCCAGCAGCTCCGGGACAGCGTTCGCCCAAGAGACCCAGTACTTC.

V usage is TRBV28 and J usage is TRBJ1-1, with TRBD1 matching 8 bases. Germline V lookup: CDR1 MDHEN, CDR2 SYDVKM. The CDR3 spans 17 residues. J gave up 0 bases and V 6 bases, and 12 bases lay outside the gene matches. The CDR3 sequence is CASSYVQGALMNTEAFF. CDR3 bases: TGTGCCAGCAGCTACGTCCAGGGGGCTCTAATGAACACTGAAGCTTTCTTT.

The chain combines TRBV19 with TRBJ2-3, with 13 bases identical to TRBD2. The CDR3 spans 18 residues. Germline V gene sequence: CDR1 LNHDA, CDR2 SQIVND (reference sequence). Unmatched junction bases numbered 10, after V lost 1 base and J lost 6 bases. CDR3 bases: TGTGCCAGTAGTATAGCATACTCGACTAGCGGGAGGAGGGATACGCAGTATTTT. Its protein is CASSIAYSTSGRRDTQYF.

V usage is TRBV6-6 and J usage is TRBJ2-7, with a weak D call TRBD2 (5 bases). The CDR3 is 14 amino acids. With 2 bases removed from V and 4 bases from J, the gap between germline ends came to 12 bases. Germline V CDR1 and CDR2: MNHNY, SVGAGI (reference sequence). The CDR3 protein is CASSYPPGIYEQYF. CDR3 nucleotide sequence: TGTGCCAGCAGTTACCCCCCGGGGATTTACGAGCAGTACTTC.

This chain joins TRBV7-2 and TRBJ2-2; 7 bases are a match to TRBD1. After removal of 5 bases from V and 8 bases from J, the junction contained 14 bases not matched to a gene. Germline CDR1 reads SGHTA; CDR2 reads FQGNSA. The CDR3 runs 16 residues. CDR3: CASSPSVGDRGGELFF. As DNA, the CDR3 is TGTGCCAGCAGCCCCTCCGTTGGGGACAGAGGTGGGGAGCTGTTTTTT.

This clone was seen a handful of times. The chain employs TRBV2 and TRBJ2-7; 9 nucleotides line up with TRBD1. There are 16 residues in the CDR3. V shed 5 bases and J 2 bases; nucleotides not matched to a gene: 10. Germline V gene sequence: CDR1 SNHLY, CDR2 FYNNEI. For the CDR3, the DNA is TGTGCCAGCAGTTACGGACCGGGACAGGGAACCTACGAGCAGTACTTC. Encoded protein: CASSYGPGQGTYEQYF.

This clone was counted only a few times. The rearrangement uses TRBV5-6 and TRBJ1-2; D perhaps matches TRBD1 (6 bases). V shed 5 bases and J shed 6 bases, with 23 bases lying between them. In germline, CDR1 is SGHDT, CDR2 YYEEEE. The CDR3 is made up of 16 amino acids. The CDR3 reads CASRLRAQGKLNGYTF. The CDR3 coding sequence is TGTGCCAGCAGGTTAAGGGCACAGGGAAAGTTAAATGGCTACACCTTC.